The 25 T cell receptor beta chains reported below all come from one sample, sequenced in a study of blood T cell repertoires in COVID-19. Profiled with immunoSEQ multiplex PCR; TCRdb holds only in-frame clones, not every one. The data hold about 150,000 clones, with 80% to 90% observed a single time. The sample taken for sequencing was peripheral blood. The receptor set was obtained from a woman aged 45 to 65 with acute or convalescent COVID-19.

CDR3 region: CASSPPGQGREKLFF. The CDR3 nucleotides are TGTGCCAGCAGCCCTCCGGGACAGGGAAGAGAAAAACTGTTTTTT. The chain carries TRBV3-1 (or the pseudogene TRBV3-2) and TRBJ1-4, with 9 bases that match TRBD1. This CDR3 has 15 residues. Germline CDR1 is LGHDT and CDR2 is YNNKEL (reference sequence). J lost 8 bases, V lost 4 bases, and 8 bases had no gene match.

The chain carries TRBV7-3 and TRBJ2-1, with TRBD1 matching 7 bases. Trimming at V came to 5 bases and at J to 4 bases, leaving 2 bases not matched to a gene. Germline V gene lookup returns CDR1 SGHTA and CDR2 FQGTGA. CDR3 length equals 13 residues. The CDR3 here is CASSRGQYNEQFF. In DNA, the CDR3 is TGTGCCAGCAGCCGGGGACAGTACAATGAGCAGTTCTTC.

J is TRBJ2-7 and V is TRBV20-1; D is perhaps TRBD1 (5 bases). Trimming removed 5 bases from V and 6 bases from J, with 11 bases in between. This CDR3 spans 11 amino acids. The germline V gene has CDR1 DFQATT and CDR2 SNEGSKA (reference sequence). The CDR3 loop reads CSAFQGAEQYF. The CDR3 DNA follows: TGCAGTGCTTTCCAGGGTGCCGAGCAGTACTTC.

The chain carries TRBV10-2 and TRBJ2-5; 8 bases match TRBD2. The CDR3 spans 13 residues. Germline loops: CDR1 WSHSY, CDR2 SAAADI. J lost 2 bases, V lost 8 bases, and 4 bases had no gene match. The CDR3 protein is CASSRGEQETQYF. For the CDR3, the DNA is TGCGCCAGCTCGCGGGGGGAACAAGAGACCCAGTACTTC.

The chain joins TRBV10-3 to TRBJ2-3; TRBD2 matches at 13 bases. The CDR3 is 15 amino acids. In germline, CDR1 is ENHRY, CDR2 SYGVKD. The V segment lost 4 bases and the J segment 5 bases; nucleotides outside the gene matches: 3. The CDR3 sequence: CAISGLAGGLDTQYF. The CDR3 region has the DNA TGTGCCATCAGTGGACTAGCGGGAGGTCTAGATACGCAGTATTTT.

This chain joins TRBV5-8 and TRBJ1-2; TRBD1 agrees at 7 bases. Germline assignment: CDR1 SGHTS and CDR2 YDEGEE. This CDR3 spans 17 amino acids. Trimming cost V 0 bases and J 3 bases; bases outside gene matches: 11. DNA for the CDR3: TGTGCCAGCAGCTTGGTAATCGGCAGGGGGAACTACTATGGCTACACCTTC. Translation: CASSLVIGRGNYYGYTF. The complete variable domain, with remaining parts taken from reference TRBV5-8 and TRBJ1-2, reads EAGVTQSPTHLIKTRGQQATLRCSPISGHTSVYWYQQALGLGLQFLLWYDEGEERNRGNFPPRFSGRQFPNYSSELNVNALELEDSALYLCASSLVIGRGNYYGYTFGSGTRLTVV.

This clone was found once. The V call is TRBV7-9, the J call TRBJ1-4, with a weak D call TRBD1 (6 bases). CDR1 is SEHNR, CDR2 FQNEAQ, per germline (reference sequence). The CDR3 totals 16 residues. V shed 0 bases and J shed 3 bases, with 11 bases lying between them. In nucleotides, the CDR3 is TGTGCCAGCAGCTTAGCGGTAGGGGGACCTAATGAAAAACTGTTTTTT. This translates into CASSLAVGGPNEKLFF. The variable domain in full, completed from reference TRBV7-9 and TRBJ1-4, reads DTGVSQNPRHKITKRGQNVTFRCDPISEHNRLYWYRQTLGQGPEFLTYFQNEAQLEKSRLLSDRFSAERPKGSFSTLEIQRTEQGDSAMYLCASSLAVGGPNEKLFFGSGTQLSVL.

The rearrangement links TRBV19 to TRBJ2-7; TRBD1 matches 9 bases. The germline V gene has CDR1 LNHDA and CDR2 SQIVND (reference sequence). The CDR3 is 13 amino acids. J gave up 5 bases and V 11 bases, and 10 bases lay outside the gene matches. DNA for the CDR3: TGTGCCTCCTTTCAGGACAGGGGCCACGAGCAGTACTTC. This codes for CASFQDRGHEQYF. Based on the CDR3 plus reference TRBV19 and TRBJ2-7, the full variable domain is DGGITQSPKYLFRKEGQNVTLSCEQNLNHDAMYWYRQDPGQGLRLIYYSQIVNDFQKGDIAEGYSVSREKKESFPLTVTSAQKNPTAFYLCASFQDRGHEQYFGPGTRLTVT.

This clone was counted once. The CDR3 spells CASSRGTLKDNEQFF. CDR3 bases: TGTGCCAGCAGCCGCGGGACTCTAAAAGACAATGAGCAGTTCTTC. The V and J genes are TRBV7-6 and TRBJ2-1; TRBD2 is a possible D gene (6 bases). CDR3 length: 15 amino acids. The germline V gene encodes CDR1 SGHVS and CDR2 FNYEAQ. Trimming removed 5 bases at V and 5 bases at J, with 16 bases between.

This clone was detected only once. The chain couples TRBV9 to TRBJ1-2, with 7 bases matching TRBD1. The V gene end was trimmed by 7 bases and the J gene end by 6 bases; junction bases not matched to a gene: 6. The CDR3 has 12 amino acids. The V gene's germline CDR1 is SGDLS and CDR2 YYNGEE. CDR3 nucleotide sequence: TGTGCCAGCCAAAGAGGGGGCGATGGCTACACCTTC. It translates to CASQRGGDGYTF.

The rearrangement links TRBV4-3 to TRBJ1-6; no firm D call. Looked up from germline, CDR1 is LGHNA and CDR2 is YSLEER. This CDR3 region has 16 residues. V lost 0 bases, J lost 4 bases, and 10 bases lay in between. The CDR3 DNA reads as TGCGCCAGCAGCCAAGATGCACAGCCGTATAATTCACCCCTCCACTTT. It codes for CASSQDAQPYNSPLHF.

V is TRBV7-2 and J is TRBJ2-1; tentative D call: TRBD1 (5 bases). The germline gives CDR1 SGHTA, CDR2 FQGNSA. The CDR3 is 13 amino acids. V lost 1 base and J lost 5, with 6 bases in between. For the CDR3, the DNA is TGTGCCAGCAGCTTAGAGGGGAACAATGAGCAGTTCTTC. Translating it yields CASSLEGNNEQFF.

V and J are TRBV6-1 and TRBJ2-7; no definite D call. This CDR3 is built from 14 residues. Trimming pared 2 bases from V and 1 base from J, leaving 9 bases between. CDR1 and CDR2 from the germline V gene are MNHNS and SASEGT. CDR3 residues: CASSEFNGSYEQYF. CDR3 bases: TGTGCCAGCAGTGAATTTAACGGGTCCTACGAGCAGTACTTC.

A single count supports this clone. The rearrangement joins TRBV19 to TRBJ2-2, with 9 bases lining up with TRBD2. The CDR3 spans 16 residues. Per germline, CDR1 LNHDA and CDR2 SQIVND (reference sequence). V shed 4 bases, J shed 4 bases, and the junction held 7 bases outside the gene matches. CDR3 coding DNA: TGTGCCAGTAGTACCGGACTAGCGCGACGCACCGGGGAGCTGTTTTTT. Its protein product is CASSTGLARRTGELFF. The full variable domain, with the rest looked up from reference TRBV19 and TRBJ2-2, is DGGITQSPKYLFRKEGQNVTLSCEQNLNHDAMYWYRQDPGQGLRLIYYSQIVNDFQKGDIAEGYSVSREKKESFPLTVTSAQKNPTAFYLCASSTGLARRTGELFFGEGSRLTVL.

V and J are TRBV7-2 and TRBJ2-5, with TRBD1 identical over 7 bases. V gave up 1 base and J gave up 2 bases; unmatched junction bases: 10. The CDR3 has 17 amino acids. Looked up from germline, CDR1 is SGHTA and CDR2 is FQGNSA. The CDR3 DNA sequence: TGTGCCAGCAGCTTAGGGCAGAACAGGGGCACTCAAGAGACCCAGTACTTC. This gives the protein CASSLGQNRGTQETQYF.

Comments on this clone: The junction differs from germline at one of its ends, possibly a read error. This chain connects TRBV25-1 to TRBJ2-5; D is perhaps TRBD1 (6 bases). Germline V gene lookup returns CDR1 MGHDK and CDR2 SYGVNS. CDR3 length equals 15 residues. The CDR3 is CASRESGVLQETQYF. As DNA, the CDR3 is TGTGCCAGCAGAGAATCAGGGGTACTCCAAGAGACCCAGTACTTC. Filled out from reference TRBV25-1 and TRBJ2-5, the complete variable domain reads EADIYQTPRYLVIGTGKKITLECSQTMGHDKMYWYQQDPGMELHLIHYSYGVNSTEKGDLSSESTVSRIRTEHFPLTLESARPSHTSQYLCASRESGVLQETQYFGPGTRLLVL.

This clone was seen more than once but under ten times. The chain combines TRBV5-5 with TRBJ1-6; D perhaps matches TRBD1 (5 bases). The CDR3 has 16 residues. CDR1 is SGHKS and CDR2 is YYEKEE in the germline V gene (reference sequence). The V gene lost 1 base and the J gene lost 7 bases, with 15 bases spanning the gap. The CDR3 loop reads CASSLSFGGMNSPLHF. CDR3 DNA sequence: TGTGCCAGCAGCTTGTCTTTCGGGGGGATGAATTCACCCCTCCACTTT.

This chain connects TRBV30 to TRBJ2-4; D unclear. The germline CDR1 and CDR2 sequences are GTSNPN and SVGIG (reference sequence). The V gene lost 1 base and the J gene lost 6 bases, with 4 bases spanning the gap. The CDR3 loop spans 11 amino acids. CDR3 bases: TGTGCCTGGAGTGCCTTAAACATTCAGTACTTC. Protein sequence: CAWSALNIQYF.

J is TRBJ1-5 and V is TRBV7-9; 11 bases fit TRBD1. J was trimmed by 9 bases and V by 3 bases; bases with no gene match: 4. CDR1 is SEHNR and CDR2 is FQNEAQ in the germline V gene (reference sequence). The CDR3 is made up of 14 amino acids. CDR3 loop: CASSFGQGASPQHF. Here the CDR3 DNA reads TGTGCCAGCAGCTTCGGACAGGGGGCCTCGCCCCAGCATTTT.

The V call is TRBV28, the J call TRBJ2-7; perhaps TRBD1 as D (6 bases). Trimming stripped 6 bases from V and 3 bases from J, with 21 bases between. The CDR3 spans 16 residues. Germline loops: CDR1 MDHEN, CDR2 SYDVKM. CDR3 amino acids: CASRPPGDTGYYEQYF. CDR3 nucleotide sequence: TGTGCCAGCAGACCCCCCGGGGACACGGGGTACTACGAGCAGTACTTC.

This clone was detected only once. This sequence joins TRBV7-3 and TRBJ2-4; tentatively, D is TRBD1 (5 bases). Trimming took off 3 bases at V and 6 bases at J, with 9 bases between the two ends. The CDR3 contains 13 residues. The germline gives CDR1 SGHTA, CDR2 FQGTGA. CDR3 DNA sequence: TGTGCCAGCAGCTTCAGCCAGGGAAACATTCAGTACTTC. Translated: CASSFSQGNIQYF.

This chain's CDR3 is CASQEDRYTQYF. In DNA form, the CDR3 reads TGTGCCAGCCAAGAGGACAGGTATACGCAGTATTTT. The chain recombines TRBV2 with TRBJ2-3, with 7 bases fitting TRBD1. This CDR3 has 12 amino acids. The germline V gene encodes CDR1 SNHLY and CDR2 FYNNEI. Losses at the gene ends were 8 bases for V and 7 bases for J; bases not matched to a gene: 6.

The gene calls are TRBV6-1 and TRBJ1-6; the D is unclear. The germline V and J ends were trimmed by 2 bases and 3 bases, with 2 bases remaining between them. Germline V gene data show CDR1 as MNHNS and CDR2 as SASEGT. The length of the CDR3 is 13 residues. CDR3 sequence: CASSEYYNSPLHF. CDR3 in DNA: TGTGCCAGCAGTGAATACTATAATTCACCCCTCCACTTT.

The chain recombines TRBV19 with TRBJ1-2; 9 nucleotides line up with TRBD1. Germline CDR1 and CDR2: LNHDA and SQIVND (reference sequence). V gave up 3 bases and J gave up 5 bases; unmatched junction bases: 4. CDR3 length: 14 residues. In nucleotides, the CDR3 is TGTGCCAGTAGTATTTCGACAGGGGGATATGGCTACACCTTC. It encodes CASSISTGGYGYTF.

A few counts support this clone. The chain couples TRBV10-3 to TRBJ1-5, with 7 nucleotides matching TRBD1. The CDR3 spans 15 residues. The V gene's germline CDR1 is ENHRY and CDR2 SYGVKD. After removal of 10 bases from V and 0 bases from J, the junction contained 9 bases not matched to a gene. This chain's CDR3 is CATLDREYSNQPQHF. CDR3 DNA sequence: TGTGCCACCCTCGACAGGGAATATAGCAATCAGCCCCAGCATTTT.